The sample holds a few counts of the clone carrying this TCR beta chain. Its antigen is not identified. Sequencing was performed with immunoSEQ multiplex PCR; in TCRdb, only in-frame clones are kept and a portion is missing. The table shows 29,000 or so clones, with 70% to 75% occurring only once. CDR3 length: 14 amino acids. Deletions cut 1 base from V and 2 bases from J, with 7 bases between. Germline V lookup: CDR1 SGHKS, CDR2 YYEKEE (reference sequence). Each of the patients experienced relapse following autologous stem cell transplantation, and their brentuximab vedotin exposure differed. The source of the sample is a study of PD-1 blockade in classical Hodgkin lymphoma. Study-wide findings and caveats: There remain no defined causes for the repertoire differences, which possibly reflect disease activity or prior therapy. CD8+ TCR diversity did not rise significantly by C4D1, unlike CD4+.

The chain joins TRBV5-5 to TRBJ1-5; D gene ambiguous. The TCR was taken from a human donor with classical Hodgkin lymphoma. The sequenced sample was peripheral blood mononuclear cells (PBMCs), obtained before the second cycle of nivolumab. CDR3 nucleotide sequence: TGTGCCAGCAGCTTGTTAAGGGGCAATCAGCCCCAGCATTTT. Translating gives CASSLLRGNQPQHF.